This entry describes one T cell receptor (beta chain). Its antigen specificity is not known. Base qualities are missing; no much larger clone stands one base away. The CDR3 regions of human TCRbeta chains were analyzed by immunosequencing. The original pipeline was this. Repertoire TCRs were checked for matches against a reference library of SARS-CoV-2-specific TCRs that had been generated using the MIRA antigen-specificity platform. Breadth was defined as the fraction of unique TCRs that were SARS-CoV-2-associated, and depth was defined as the fraction of total T cells that were SARS-CoV-2-associated. Using the MIRA data, each spike-specific TCR was assigned both to the spike region to which the TCR was reactive and to a CD4 or CD8 class. Log10-transformed breadth and depth values were compared by one-way ANOVA with Sidak's multiple comparisons tests. As stored in TCRdb, this immuneACCESS dataset retains in-frame rearrangements with V and J assigned. A fraction of the clones does not appear; measured against another copy, unresolved V genes explain less than half of the discrepancy, and the remainder lacks a known reason. V, J and clone size are taken as reported in that table, and D and trimming were inferred from the DNA itself. Across this sample there are tens of thousands of clones, with over 70% seen only once. The top ten clonotypes cover approximately 5.2% of the sample.

Per the publication, the time point label means: about 28 days (+/-7) after the second vaccine dose. AZD1222 recipients whose second dose came at about 4 weeks and those whose second dose came at about 12 weeks were combined into one group, since spike-specific TCR depth and breadth did not differ between the two schedules. Vaccinee samples came from UK trials COV001 and COV002, including a single-blind randomized controlled phase 2/3 trial of AZD1222 (ChAdOx1 nCoV-19) in healthy adults. For TCRbeta chain sequencing, PBMC samples were collected from trial participants at day 0 and at day 28 after the second dose. The germline V gene (reference sequence) provides CDR1 MNHEY and CDR2 SMNVEV. From V the trimming removes 2 bases and from J it removes 6 bases, while the gene matches leave 6 bases of the junction unaccounted for. The CDR3 covers 15 residues, taking in both the cysteine and the phenylalanine. Only the CDR3 DNA stays, 45 bases, in frame from base 1.

These data belong to a study of T cell responses to AZD1222 COVID-19 vaccine (dated by TCRdb to the early 2020s). Notes on the research overall: A total of 230 or so trial participants underwent TCR sequencing, of whom some 210 received two doses of AZD1222 and around 26 received two doses of the MenACWY control vaccine. Trial participants were enrolled into age subgroups of 18-55, 56-69 and 70-plus years, which contained approximately 150, 28 and 58 TCR-sequenced participants, respectively.

Beyond this particular receptor, the publication reports: The whole spike protein was spanned by vaccine-associated CD4 TCRs, and dominant responses were seen in regions 160-218 and 743-854. Only 5 to 7 AZD1222 recipients were SARS-CoV-2 seropositive at baseline, limiting conclusions about previously exposed vaccinees. Because no day 14 peak-response samples were available, repertoires were characterized only after the peak T cell response. Reportedly, almost half of the unique spike-specific TCRs recognized epitopes lying outside the regions that are mutated in the B.1.351 and B.1.1.7 variants. The 56-69-year group was small, and its depth increase did not reach significance, likely because of low power. Most participants were white British and females outnumbered males, and the authors suggested that clonal diversity may have been underestimated. After two AZD1222 doses, spike-specific TCR breadth and depth were significantly higher than at day 0 and than in MenACWY recipients.

This sequence uses TRBV27 and TRBJ2-2, and TRBD1 aligns with 7 junction nucleotides. This sequence was found in an adult who received the AZD1222 COVID-19 vaccine. This specimen was peripheral blood, taken 28 days after the second AZD1222 dose. The CDR3: CASSLPPDRAGELFF. The base sequence is TGTGCCAGCAGTTTACCTCCCGACAGGGCCGGGGAGCTGTTTTTT.